The source of this T cell receptor (beta chain) is a study of cytomegalovirus exposure and HLA in healthy donors. This clone was recorded once. The antigen is undetermined. CDR3 size: 16 residues. V lost 0 bases and J 1 base, leaving 12 bases between the germline ends. Germline V gives CDR1 LNHNV, CDR2 YYDKDF (reference sequence). 13 Jbeta primers and 60 Vbeta primers were used for the PCR. Assay used: immunoSEQ multiplex PCR; TCRdb lists only in-frame clones, some missing. The repertoire holds roughly 200,000 clones, with 79% as singletons. Study-level points and caveats: In a later analysis, the majority of CMV-associated beta chains seemingly showed HLA restriction. When analyzed later, the rates of TCR association showed variation by HLA locus, with DRB1 the most and HLA-C the fewest. A later analysis linked a missense variant in DCLRE1C to the trimming of TCR beta V and J genes. Later analysis suggested links between common viral pathogens and several top significant clusters.

Sequenced material: PBMCs. The chain carries TRBV15 and TRBJ1-1; D is unclear. The TCR comes from a woman in her 30s in good health and CMV-seropositive. Here the CDR3 reads CATSRDRVGSNTEAFF. For the CDR3, the DNA is TGTGCCACCAGCAGAGATCGGGTGGGTTCGAACACTGAAGCTTTCTTT.